A few counts support the clone carrying this TCR beta chain. Its antigen is currently unknown. This sample was included in a study of regulatory T cells in long-lasting Graves disease. Study-wide results and caveats: Persistent Graves' cases showed lower TCR diversity than newly diagnosed cases.

The CDR3 extends over 16 amino acids. V shed 2 bases and J 0 bases; nucleotides not matched to a gene: 6. CDR1 MNHEY and CDR2 SMNVEV come from the germline V gene (reference sequence). For TCR beta, libraries came from iRepertoire HTBI primers and Arm-PCR of CDR3 regions. TCRdb reprocessed the multiplex PCR reads via MiXCR and lists one record per CDR3 protein. Counted here are about 300,000 distinct CDR3 sequences, 22% occurring once; the ten biggest clones make up around three fifths. Time point given: persistent/refractory GD, antithyroid drugs over 5 years with positive TRAb. Construction of the TCR library relied on RNA isolated from PBMCs. An endocrinology department located in Xi'an, China, was where the patients came from.

The J gene is TRBJ1-1, the V gene TRBV27; the match to TRBD1 covers 7 bases. This receptor was taken from a female donor with Graves disease. The material sequenced was peripheral blood mononuclear cells (PBMCs), taken when the disease was refractory, from a patient treated with antithyroid drugs. The CDR3: CASSLAGGFMNTEAFF. The DNA of the CDR3 is TGTGCCAGCAGTTTAGCAGGGGGGTTTATGAACACTGAAGCTTTCTTT.